This is a list of T cell receptor beta chains from one sample in a study of immune evolution from preneoplasia to lung adenocarcinoma. TCRdb keeps only in-frame clones here, not all; method: immunoSEQ multiplex PCR. The data show about 9,500 clones, with 70% to 80% seen just once and approximately 8.8% held by the top ten. The specimen was FFPE minimally invasive lung adenocarcinoma tissue. Receptors were obtained from a donor older than 65 with lung adenocarcinoma. CDR3s include the opening cysteine and the closing phenylalanine or tryptophan. Fields, in order: D gene, V gene, clone size, J gene, CDR3 DNA, CDR3 protein. D genes are given only for firm matches. A row's size may be missing; if present it is once, few, many or a size class.

-	TRBV21-1	-	TRBJ1-5	TGTGCCAGCAGCAACGAGGGCAGGACAGGGAAGATGCGGAGCAATCAGCCCCAGCATTTT	CASSNEGRTGKMRSNQPQHF
-	TRBV28	-	TRBJ2-1	TGTGCCAGCAGTTTAAGGGCGGGGCAAGACAATGAGCAGTTCTTC	CASSLRAGQDNEQFF
TRBD1	TRBV6-5	-	TRBJ2-1	TGTGCCAGCAGTTACACCGGGACAGGCCTCGGGGAGCAGTTCTTC	CASSYTGTGLGEQFF
TRBD1	TRBV5-4	few	TRBJ2-7	TGTGCCAGCAGGCTCGACAGGGGATCATGGGCCGAGCAGTACTTC	CASRLDRGSWAEQYF
TRBD1	TRBV5-8	few	TRBJ2-5	TGTGCCAGCAGATTCCGGGACAGACCAGACCAAGAGACCCAGTACTTC	CASRFRDRPDQETQYF
-	TRBV6-6	-	TRBJ1-1	TGTGCCAGCAGTTCCAGGGAAAACACTGAAGCTTTCTTT	CASSSRENTEAFF
TRBD1	TRBV19	-	TRBJ1-1	TGTGCAACAGGGGGCCTGAACACTGAAGCTTTCTTT	CATGGLNTEAFF
-	TRBV30	-	TRBJ1-1	TGTGCCTGGAGACGCGAGACCGTGGGAGCTTTCTTT	CAWRRETVGAFF
-	TRBV11-1	few	TRBJ2-2	TGTGCCAGCAGCTTATCACAGAACACCGGGGAGCTGTTTTTT	CASSLSQNTGELFF
-	TRBV11-2	-	TRBJ2-1	TGTGCCAGCAGCACGTACCGGGACTTTCCGAAGCTGGGAGAGCAGTTCTTC	CASSTYRDFPKLGEQFF
-	TRBV13	-	TRBJ1-2	TGTGCCAGCAGCCTTCCGGGCAGCCTCTATGGCTACACCTTC	CASSLPGSLYGYTF
-	TRBV11-2	-	TRBJ2-1	TGTGCCAGCAGCTCGTCGCTAGAGAGTGAGCAGTTCTTC	CASSSSLESEQFF
-	TRBV30	medium-sized	TRBJ1-4	TGTGCCTGGAGTGTGACTAATGAAAAACTGTTTTTT	CAWSVTNEKLFF
-	TRBV7-6	-	TRBJ1-2	TGTGCCAGCAGCTTAGGCGGGGTTAGCTATGGCTACACCTTC	CASSLGGVSYGYTF
-	TRBV5-6	-	TRBJ2-7	TGTGCCAGCAGCCGATTGGAGCTGCAGGGGCCCGACGAGCAGTACTTC	CASSRLELQGPDEQYF
-	TRBV5-5	-	TRBJ1-5	TGTGCCAGCAGCTTGTGGGGGGTTGGCCAGCCCCAGCATTTT	CASSLWGVGQPQHF
-	TRBV30	-	TRBJ2-5	TGTGCCTGGAGTGTACGAGGGGGCCAAGAGACCCAGTACTTC	CAWSVRGGQETQYF
TRBD2	TRBV4-2	-	TRBJ2-1	TGTGCCAGCAGCCAAGAGCGGACTAGCGGGAGTTACAATGAGCAGTTCTTC	CASSQERTSGSYNEQFF
-	TRBV6-5	-	TRBJ2-5	TGTGCCAGCAGTTACATAGGACAGAAACAAGAGACCCAGTACTTC	CASSYIGQKQETQYF
TRBD2	TRBV5-1	-	TRBJ2-1	TGCGCCAGCAGGCTAGCGGGAGGAGGTGAGCAGTTCTTC	CASRLAGGGEQFF
-	TRBV5-1	-	TRBJ2-7	TGCGCCAGCAGCTTGTTACCCGCGGGGTACGAGCAGTACTTC	CASSLLPAGYEQYF
TRBD1	TRBV6-6	-	TRBJ2-6	TGTGCCACCCTTCCCGGGACAGGGGCTGGGGCCAACGTCCTGACTTTC	CATLPGTGAGANVLTF
-	TRBV29-1	few	TRBJ2-1	TGCAGCGGAGGGGGGCTATCCCGAGAGCAGTTCTTC	CSGGGLSREQFF
-	TRBV5-1	few	TRBJ2-1	TGCGCCAGCAGCGAGGGGTTTGGCTCCTACAATGAGCAGTTCTTC	CASSEGFGSYNEQFF
TRBD2	TRBV6-6	-	TRBJ2-2	TGTGCCAGCAGCGGAAGCGGGAGCGGGACCGGGGAGCTGTTTTTT	CASSGSGSGTGELFF
-	TRBV6-1	few	TRBJ2-3	TGTGCCAGCAGGTACACAGATACGCAGTATTTT	CASRYTDTQYF
-	TRBV4-1	-	TRBJ1-3	TGCGCCAGCAGCCAAGATCCCCCTCAGGGCTCTGGAAACACCATATATTTT	CASSQDPPQGSGNTIYF
-	TRBV5-5	-	TRBJ2-3	TGTGCCAGCAGCCCCGGGACTGCGAGCCGTTCTACGCAGTATTTT	CASSPGTASRSTQYF
TRBD2	TRBV30	-	TRBJ2-3	TGTGCCTGGAGTGTGCCCCTAGCGGCTACCCTCCCTACAGATACGCAGTATTTT	CAWSVPLAATLPTDTQYF
TRBD1	TRBV28	-	TRBJ2-7	TGTGCCAGCAGTCCCTCGCTGGGCAGGGGGCTCTCCTACGAGCAGTACTTC	CASSPSLGRGLSYEQYF
-	TRBV19	-	TRBJ1-5	TGTGCCAGTAAGGTTCCGGGGGACCAGCCCCAGCATTTT	CASKVPGDQPQHF
-	TRBV18	-	TRBJ2-3	TGTGCCAGCTCACTACACAGCACAGATACGCAGTATTTT	CASSLHSTDTQYF
-	TRBV6-6	-	TRBJ2-3	TGTGCCAGCAAGGGACTCCGAGATACGCAGTATTTT	CASKGLRDTQYF
-	TRBV25-1	-	TRBJ2-7	TGTGCCAGCAAACAGGACAACTCCTACGAGCAGTACTTC	CASKQDNSYEQYF
-	TRBV28	-	TRBJ2-1	TGTGCCAGCAGTTTAGGGGGCGCTTCGTCCCAGCAGTTCTTC	CASSLGGASSQQFF
-	TRBV11-1	-	TRBJ2-6	TGTGCCAGCAGCTTTCAGGCTGGGGCCAACGTCCTGACTTTC	CASSFQAGANVLTF
TRBD2	TRBV28	once	TRBJ2-3	TGTGCCAGCAGTTCACCGGGACTAGCGGACACAGATACGCAGTATTTT	CASSSPGLADTDTQYF
TRBD1	TRBV10-3	-	TRBJ1-1	TGTGCCATCAGCAGGACAGGAGATCTGAACACTGAAGCTTTCTTT	CAISRTGDLNTEAFF
TRBD1	TRBV30	once	TRBJ1-1	TGTGCCTGGAGTCTATGGCAGGGGGCGAAAGGCACTGAAGCTTTCTTT	CAWSLWQGAKGTEAFF
TRBD1	TRBV28	-	TRBJ2-2	TGTGCCAGCAGTTTGGGGGGACAGGGGGTTGTCGGGGAGCTGTTTTTT	CASSLGGQGVVGELFF
-	TRBV6-1	-	TRBJ2-5	TGTGCCAGCACTTACCCGGACAGCGTAAAGACCCAGTACTTC	CASTYPDSVKTQYF
-	TRBV9	-	TRBJ2-1	TGTGCCAGCAGCGTAGATTCTAGATGGGTGGGGCAGTTCTTC	CASSVDSRWVGQFF
-	TRBV7-3	few	TRBJ2-2	TGTGCCAGCAGCTTAATGGAGGGGGCAAACACCGGGGAGCTGTTTTTT	CASSLMEGANTGELFF
-	TRBV5-1	few	TRBJ1-1	TGCGCCAGCAGCTTTTCCGCCGACACTGAAGCTTTCTTT	CASSFSADTEAFF
TRBD1	TRBV27	few	TRBJ2-5	TGTGCCAGCAGTTTGGACAGGGTGTACCAAGAGACCCAGTACTTC	CASSLDRVYQETQYF
TRBD2	TRBV7-2	few	TRBJ2-1	TGTGCCAGCAGCTTAGAGTTGGTAGCGGGTCCGGGGAGGGATGAGCAGTTCTTC	CASSLELVAGPGRDEQFF
TRBD1	TRBV5-4	-	TRBJ2-7	TGTGCCAGCAGCTTTGGGACAGGGGGTGGCGAGCAGTACTTC	CASSFGTGGGEQYF
-	TRBV19	-	TRBJ1-2	TGTGCCAGTAGTATAGTAGGGGCTAACTATGGCTACACCTTC	CASSIVGANYGYTF
TRBD1	TRBV6-4	-	TRBJ2-3	TGTGCCAGCAGCCCAAAGTCCCCGGGACAGGGGGCAGATACGCAGTATTTT	CASSPKSPGQGADTQYF
TRBD1	TRBV6-1	-	TRBJ1-2	TGTGCCAGCACCGGACAGGGGCCTTACTATGGCTACACCTTC	CASTGQGPYYGYTF
-	TRBV5-1	-	TRBJ2-1	TGCGCCAGCAGCCCCCTAGCGAGTAGCTCCTACAATGAGCAGTTCTTC	CASSPLASSSYNEQFF
-	TRBV19	-	TRBJ1-1	TGTGCCAGTAGTACTAATACAGGATTGAACACTGAAGCTTTCTTT	CASSTNTGLNTEAFF
-	TRBV6-1	-	TRBJ1-1	TGTGCCAGCAGTGAAAATAACGTCTACCAAGCTTTCTTT	CASSENNVYQAFF
-	TRBV5-6	-	TRBJ2-2	TGTGCCAGCAGCTTGGTCATCGCACAAGGGTCCGGGGAGCTGTTTTTT	CASSLVIAQGSGELFF
TRBD1	TRBV5-6	-	TRBJ2-2	TGTGCCAGCAGACTGGAGGGGACAGGCCAGTCCGGGGAGCTGTTTTTT	CASRLEGTGQSGELFF